This TCR beta chain was obtained from a study of beta chain features in type 1 diabetes (dated by TCRdb to the late 2010s). Describing the broader study: Patients and healthy donors did not differ in mean age, gender distribution, total cell number or subset yield. A total of roughly 100 million sorted cells were examined across all samples, and a strong correlation was observed between cell number per subset and RNA yield. The study compared TCRB repertoires of sorted circulating CD4+ T cell subsets between recently diagnosed type 1 diabetes patients and matched healthy donors. Whereas all 30 or so donors provided naive and central memory subsets, regulatory and stem cell-like memory subsets were isolated from just 8 patients and roughly eight healthy donors. Broad study findings and their caveats: The naive, central memory and regulatory TCRB repertoires appeared to resemble one another more closely among patients than among healthy donors. Patients with type 1 diabetes made fewer insertions and deleted more nucleotides at VDJ recombination sites, implying thymic rearrangement abnormalities. Only small numbers of individuals were included in the HLA sub-analyses, which left unresolved whether HLA type had any influence on TCRB rearrangement. A moderate but significant shortening of TCRB CDR3 length was observed in type 1 diabetes patients in all four CD4+ subsets. Because cDNA was sequenced instead of genomic DNA, highly expressing activated cells could be over-represented, though the groups showed no difference in activation or CD3 levels. PCR might favor shorter templates, but patient and control samples were amplified and corrected together, so any skew would affect both groups equally.

The entire amount of isolated RNA was reverse transcribed using the High Capacity cDNA Reverse Transcription Kit, so the sequenced TCRB transcripts were expressed ones. Naive, central memory and regulatory T cell samples underwent deep immunoSEQ sequencing, averaging around 3.6 million total reads per sample. Sorted cells were lysed in RLT buffer and RNA was extracted with DNase-treated RNeasy Micro or Mini kits, depending on cell number. To prevent cross-contamination, every cell subset was processed on its own, while patient and healthy donor samples were processed together. The immunoSEQ multiplex PCR was used to amplify TCRB sequences from cDNA, yielding 87-bp fragments that span the CDR3 region. Sequencing of the amplicons was performed on the Illumina HiSeq platform. For the original study's pipeline: PCR bias was computationally corrected using synthetic template baselines, reads within Hamming distance 2 were collapsed, and singletons that could not be merged were discarded. Reads were aligned against IMGT so that V, D and J genes, CDR3 length and insertions or deletions at six rearrangement sites could be assigned. Within each subset, clonotype counts were normalized to the number of sorted cells before true diversity and Gini coefficients were calculated with the tcR R package. The overlap coefficient, calculated on TCRB nucleotide sequences, was used to measure repertoire sharing. Entries here come from immuneACCESS through TCRdb and include only in-frame sequences with V and J called. Some clones fail to appear in such tables; in the studies checked, an unresolved V gene covers under half of the shortfall, and the cause of the remainder is unknown. That table supplies the V and J calls and clone size; D and trimming were determined from the DNA. The sample data list some 150,000 clones, and 10% to 15% of these were observed just once. The top ten clones comprise around 1.2% of the sample.

Each donor gave one peripheral blood draw, roughly 120 mL on average, collected into heparinised tubes. A BD FACSAria II was used to sort naive, central memory, regulatory and stem cell-like memory CD4+ T cells with a panel that included CD45RO, CCR7, CD25, CD127, CD95 and CD27. Every sorted population had a purity above 95%. PBMCs were isolated right away by Lymphoprep density gradient centrifugation and were stained directly, without culture. To minimize batch effects, samples were stained and sorted in pairs, one healthy donor with one patient per experiment. Taken from cysteine to phenylalanine, the CDR3 has 15 residues. This entry keeps only the CDR3 DNA: 45 bases, framed from base 1. According to the germline V gene, CDR1 reads SGDLS and CDR2 reads YYNGEE. V is clipped by 1 base and J by 6 bases, and the sequence between their germline boundaries is 15 bases long. With regard to this clone: The target of this receptor is not known. The record has no base qualities; no much larger clone is one base away.

The V gene is TRBV9 and the J gene is TRBJ2-3, and TRBD2 may be the D gene, going by 6 matching bases. The receptor was isolated from a man aged 18-30 years with type 1 diabetes. Sequenced: central memory CD4+ T cells from blood. CDR3 loop: CASSVRPGSADTQYF. Read as DNA, the sequence is TGTGCCAGCAGCGTAAGGCCCGGGAGCGCCGATACGCAGTATTTT.